This T cell receptor beta chain came from a study of a mutant IDH1 vaccine in newly diagnosed glioma. Using immunoSEQ multiplex PCR, the repertoire was profiled, and TCRdb retains in-frame clones only, with some absent. Of tens of thousands of clones in the sample, approximately 80% were seen once. V lost 2 bases and J lost 7; bases outside the gene matches: 7. There are 14 residues in the CDR3. Per the germline V gene, CDR1 is MNHEY and CDR2 is SVGAGI. As regards this clone: Its antigen is undetermined.

General study points: Across multiple MHC alleles, around 93% of patients had vaccine-induced responses. Among top peripheral T cell clonotypes, changes seemed unrelated to pseudoprogression.

Sample time point: week 47, end of study. All doses held 300 ug of mutant IDH1 20-mer peptide, with topical imiquimod. The clonotype comes from a man aged 35 to 55 with glioma. The source was PBMCs, collected from a glioma patient whose treatment included an IDH1 peptide vaccine. This rearrangement joins TRBV6-5 to TRBJ1-1, with 7 bases lining up with TRBD1. DNA for the CDR3: TGTGCCAGCAGTTACGGAAATGGACAGGTTGAAGCTTTCTTT. It encodes CASSYGNGQVEAFF.